This T cell receptor (beta chain) was recovered during a study of T cell repertoires in cytomegalovirus infection. Overall study findings and caveats: Cumulative public TCR beta family frequency identified CMV carriers with the relevant HLA.

This clonotype was observed many times. As yet, its antigen is unknown. TCRdb reprocessed the reads via MiXCR and lists one record per CDR3 protein. Here the sample spans about 490,000 distinct CDR3 sequences, approximately 10% being singletons. The clonotype comes from a human donor in good health (CMV status not recorded). Some clones in this sample may be carry-over from other donors' samples. Sequencing was performed on PBMCs.

The DNA of the CDR3 is TGTGCCAGCAGCTCCGTACAGGGGGCGCAAGAGACCCAGTACTTC. This codes for CASSSVQGAQETQYF. V and J are TRBV7-2 and TRBJ2-5, with 9 positions matching TRBD1. The CDR3 has 15 residues. Germline trimming cut 4 bases from V and 2 bases from J; bases unmatched to any gene: 5. Germline V gene data show CDR1 as SGHTA and CDR2 as FQGNSA.